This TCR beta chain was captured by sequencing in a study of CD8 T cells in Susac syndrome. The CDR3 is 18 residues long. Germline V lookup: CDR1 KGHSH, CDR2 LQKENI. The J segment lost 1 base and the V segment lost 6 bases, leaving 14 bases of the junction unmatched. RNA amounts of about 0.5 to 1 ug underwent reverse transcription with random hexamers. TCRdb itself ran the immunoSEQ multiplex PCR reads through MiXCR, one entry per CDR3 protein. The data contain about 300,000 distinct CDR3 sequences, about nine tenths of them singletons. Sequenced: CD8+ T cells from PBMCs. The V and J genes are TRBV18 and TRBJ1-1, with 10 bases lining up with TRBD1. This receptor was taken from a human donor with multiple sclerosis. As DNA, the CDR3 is TGTGCCAGCTCGCGACAGGGGGCGTCTTTAGGGAGGAACACTGAAGCTTTCTTT. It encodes CASSRQGASLGRNTEAFF.